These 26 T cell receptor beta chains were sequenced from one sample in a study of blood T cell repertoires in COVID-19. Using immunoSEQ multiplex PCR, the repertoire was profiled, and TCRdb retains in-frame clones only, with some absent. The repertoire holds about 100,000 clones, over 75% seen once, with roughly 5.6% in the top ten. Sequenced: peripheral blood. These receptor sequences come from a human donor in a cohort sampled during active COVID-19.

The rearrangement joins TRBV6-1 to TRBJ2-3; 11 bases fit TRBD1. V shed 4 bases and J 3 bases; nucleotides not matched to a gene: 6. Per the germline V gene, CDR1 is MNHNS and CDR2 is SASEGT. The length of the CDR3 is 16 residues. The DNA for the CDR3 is TGTGCCAGCAGTGGAGGGACAGGGGGATTAACAGATACGCAGTATTTT. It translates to CASSGGTGGLTDTQYF.

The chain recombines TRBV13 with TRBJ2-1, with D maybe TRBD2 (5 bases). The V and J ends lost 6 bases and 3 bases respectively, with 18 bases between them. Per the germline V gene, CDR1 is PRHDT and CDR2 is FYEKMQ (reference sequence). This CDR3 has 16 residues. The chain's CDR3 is CASSTQEATDYNEQFF. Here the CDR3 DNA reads TGTGCCAGCAGTACTCAGGAGGCCACCGACTACAATGAGCAGTTCTTC. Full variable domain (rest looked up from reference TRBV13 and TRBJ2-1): AAGVIQSPRHLIKEKRETATLKCYPIPRHDTVYWYQQGPGQDPQFLISFYEKMQSDKGSIPDRFSAQQFSDYHSELNMSSLELGDSALYFCASSTQEATDYNEQFFGPGTRLTVL.

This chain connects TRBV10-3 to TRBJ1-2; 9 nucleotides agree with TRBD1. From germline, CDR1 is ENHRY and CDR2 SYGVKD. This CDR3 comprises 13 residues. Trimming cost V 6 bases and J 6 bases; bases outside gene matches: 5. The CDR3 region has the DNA TGTGCCATCAGGGGGGACAGGGAGGATGGCTACACCTTC. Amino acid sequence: CAIRGDREDGYTF.

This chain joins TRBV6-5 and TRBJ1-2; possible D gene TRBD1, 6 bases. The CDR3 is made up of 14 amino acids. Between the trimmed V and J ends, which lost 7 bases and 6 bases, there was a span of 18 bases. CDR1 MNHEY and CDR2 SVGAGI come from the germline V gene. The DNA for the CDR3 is TGTGCCAGCACCGACGAAGGACAGATGAATGGCTACACCTTC. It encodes CASTDEGQMNGYTF.

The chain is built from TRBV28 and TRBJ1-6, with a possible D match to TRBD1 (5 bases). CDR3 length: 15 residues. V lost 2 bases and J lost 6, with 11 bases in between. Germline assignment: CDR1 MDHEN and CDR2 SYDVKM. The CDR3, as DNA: TGTGCCAGCAGTTTAGGGGGGGTGCGTAATTCACCCCTCCACTTT. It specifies CASSLGGVRNSPLHF.

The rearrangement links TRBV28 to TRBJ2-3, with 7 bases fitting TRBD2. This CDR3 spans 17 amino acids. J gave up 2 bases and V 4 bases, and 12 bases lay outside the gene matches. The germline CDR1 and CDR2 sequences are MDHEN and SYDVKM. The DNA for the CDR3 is TGTGCCAGCAGTTCCATCGCGGGAGATGAGGTCACAGATACGCAGTATTTT. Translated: CASSSIAGDEVTDTQYF.

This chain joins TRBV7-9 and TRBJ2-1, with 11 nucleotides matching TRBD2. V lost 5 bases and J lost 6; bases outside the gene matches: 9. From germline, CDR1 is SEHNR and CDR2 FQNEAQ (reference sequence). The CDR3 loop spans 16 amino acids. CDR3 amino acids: CASSAIGTSGINEQFF. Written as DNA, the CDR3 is TGTGCCAGCAGCGCAATCGGGACTAGCGGAATCAATGAGCAGTTCTTC.

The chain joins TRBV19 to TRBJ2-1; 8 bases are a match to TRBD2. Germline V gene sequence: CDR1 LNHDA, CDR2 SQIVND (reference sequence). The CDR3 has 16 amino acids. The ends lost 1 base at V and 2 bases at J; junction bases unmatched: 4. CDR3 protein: CASSIGPGLAYNEQFF. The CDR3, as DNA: TGTGCCAGTAGTATAGGGCCGGGACTAGCCTACAATGAGCAGTTCTTC. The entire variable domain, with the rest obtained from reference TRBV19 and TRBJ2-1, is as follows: DGGITQSPKYLFRKEGQNVTLSCEQNLNHDAMYWYRQDPGQGLRLIYYSQIVNDFQKGDIAEGYSVSREKKESFPLTVTSAQKNPTAFYLCASSIGPGLAYNEQFFGPGTRLTVL.

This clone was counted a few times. The DNA for the CDR3 is TGTGCCAGCAGCGGGCCGACTAATGAAAAACTGTTTTTT. Translation gives CASSGPTNEKLFF. The chain has TRBV9 and TRBJ1-4, with D unresolved. The CDR3 has 13 residues. Germline values: CDR1 SGDLS, CDR2 YYNGEE. Trimming took 3 bases from V and 2 from J, leaving 5 bases between them.

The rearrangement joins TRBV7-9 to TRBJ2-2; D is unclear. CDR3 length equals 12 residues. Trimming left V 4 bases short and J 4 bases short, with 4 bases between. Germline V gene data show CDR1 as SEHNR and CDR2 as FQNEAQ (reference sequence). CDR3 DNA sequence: TGTGCCAGCAGCTCTTCCACCGGGGAGCTGTTTTTT. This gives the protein CASSSSTGELFF.

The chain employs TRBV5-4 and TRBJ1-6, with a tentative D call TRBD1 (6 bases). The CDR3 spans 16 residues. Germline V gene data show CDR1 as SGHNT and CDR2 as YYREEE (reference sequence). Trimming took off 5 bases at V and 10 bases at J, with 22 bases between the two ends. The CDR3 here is CASRSGGGDRGSPLHF. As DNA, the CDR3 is TGTGCCAGCAGGTCCGGAGGGGGGGACCGGGGATCACCCCTCCACTTT.

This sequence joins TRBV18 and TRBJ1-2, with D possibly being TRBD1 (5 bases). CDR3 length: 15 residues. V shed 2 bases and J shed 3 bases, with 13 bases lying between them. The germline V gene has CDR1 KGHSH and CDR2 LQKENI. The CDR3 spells CASSPGGEWYYGYTF. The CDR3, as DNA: TGTGCCAGCTCACCAGGGGGGGAGTGGTACTATGGCTACACCTTC.

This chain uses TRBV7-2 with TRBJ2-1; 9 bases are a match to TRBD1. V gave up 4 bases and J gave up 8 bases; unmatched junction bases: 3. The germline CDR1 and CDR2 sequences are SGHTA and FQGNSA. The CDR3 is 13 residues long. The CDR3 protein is CASSSGQGYEQFF. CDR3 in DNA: TGTGCCAGCAGCTCCGGACAGGGGTATGAGCAGTTCTTC.

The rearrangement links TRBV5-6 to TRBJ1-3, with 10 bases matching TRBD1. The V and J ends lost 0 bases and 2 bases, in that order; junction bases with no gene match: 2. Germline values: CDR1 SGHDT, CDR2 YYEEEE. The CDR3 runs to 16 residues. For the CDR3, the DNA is TGTGCCAGCAGCTTGGAGACAGGGGGCCCTGGAAACACCATATATTTT. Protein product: CASSLETGGPGNTIYF.

The CDR3 DNA is TGTGCCAGCAGTTCATTTGAGGACAGGGCTAGGAGCTACACCTTC. Its protein is CASSSFEDRARSYTF. The chain has TRBV6-2 or TRBV6-3 and TRBJ1-2; 8 positions match TRBD1. The germline gives CDR1 MNHEY, CDR2 SVGEGT. The junction had 13 bases not matched to a gene; V was cut back by 4 bases and J by 9 bases. CDR3 size: 15 residues.

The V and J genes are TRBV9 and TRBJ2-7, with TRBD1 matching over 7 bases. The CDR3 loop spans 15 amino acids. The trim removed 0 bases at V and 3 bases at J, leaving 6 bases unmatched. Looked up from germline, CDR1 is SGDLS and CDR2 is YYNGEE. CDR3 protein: CASSVGQGQFYEQYF. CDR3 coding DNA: TGTGCCAGCAGCGTAGGACAGGGCCAATTCTACGAGCAGTACTTC. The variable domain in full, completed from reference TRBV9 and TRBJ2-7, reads DSGVTQTPKHLITATGQRVTLRCSPRSGDLSVYWYQQSLDQGLQFLIQYYNGEERAKGNILERFSAQQFPDLHSELNLSSLELGDSALYFCASSVGQGQFYEQYFGPGTRLTVT.

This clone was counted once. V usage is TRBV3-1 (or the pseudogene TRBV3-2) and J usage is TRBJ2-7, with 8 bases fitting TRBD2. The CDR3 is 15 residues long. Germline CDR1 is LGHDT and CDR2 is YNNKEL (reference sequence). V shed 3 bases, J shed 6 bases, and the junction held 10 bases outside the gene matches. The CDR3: CASSHQRGPPFEQYF. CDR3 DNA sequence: TGTGCCAGCAGCCACCAGCGGGGGCCCCCTTTCGAGCAGTACTTC.

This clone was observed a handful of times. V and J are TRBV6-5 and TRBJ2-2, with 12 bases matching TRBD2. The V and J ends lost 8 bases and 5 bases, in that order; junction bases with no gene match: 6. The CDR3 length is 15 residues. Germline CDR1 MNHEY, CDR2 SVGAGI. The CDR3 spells CASPSGGAGTGELFF. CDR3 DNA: TGTGCCAGCCCTAGCGGGGGGGCGGGAACCGGGGAGCTGTTTTTT.

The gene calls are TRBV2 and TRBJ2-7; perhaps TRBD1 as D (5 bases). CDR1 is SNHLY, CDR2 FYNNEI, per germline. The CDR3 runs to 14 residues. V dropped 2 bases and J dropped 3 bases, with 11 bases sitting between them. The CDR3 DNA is TGTGCCAGCAGTGAACAGGGTTTTGGCTACGAGCAGTACTTC. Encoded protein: CASSEQGFGYEQYF.

CDR3 nucleotides: TGTGCCAGCAGCCTCGGACAGGGAGGTGAAAAACTGTTTTTT. It yields the protein CASSLGQGGEKLFF. This chain joins TRBV7-6 and TRBJ1-4; 8 bases line up with TRBD1. The germline gives CDR1 SGHVS, CDR2 FNYEAQ. The ends lost 5 bases at V and 7 bases at J; junction bases unmatched: 6. The CDR3 is 14 amino acids.

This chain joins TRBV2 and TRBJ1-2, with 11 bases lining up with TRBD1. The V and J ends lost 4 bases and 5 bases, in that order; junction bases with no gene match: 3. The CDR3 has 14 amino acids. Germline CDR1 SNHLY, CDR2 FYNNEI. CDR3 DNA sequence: TGTGCCAGCAGTGGGACAGGGGGCGATTATGGCTACACCTTC. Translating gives CASSGTGGDYGYTF.

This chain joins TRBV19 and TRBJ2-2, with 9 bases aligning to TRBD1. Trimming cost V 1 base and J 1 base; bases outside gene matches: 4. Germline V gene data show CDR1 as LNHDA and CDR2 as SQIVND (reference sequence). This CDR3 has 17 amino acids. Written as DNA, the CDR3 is TGTGCCAGTAGTATAGGGGACAGGGCCTTGAACACCGGGGAGCTGTTTTTT. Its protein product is CASSIGDRALNTGELFF.

CDR3 amino acids: CASSLQAGSRTQYF. In nucleotides, the CDR3 is TGTGCCAGCAGCCTGCAGGCCGGGAGTCGTACGCAGTATTTT. This chain connects TRBV9 to TRBJ2-3; TRBD2 is a possible D gene (6 bases). The CDR3 loop spans 14 amino acids. The germline gives CDR1 SGDLS, CDR2 YYNGEE. V lost 4 bases to trimming and J lost 8 bases, with 17 bases between them.

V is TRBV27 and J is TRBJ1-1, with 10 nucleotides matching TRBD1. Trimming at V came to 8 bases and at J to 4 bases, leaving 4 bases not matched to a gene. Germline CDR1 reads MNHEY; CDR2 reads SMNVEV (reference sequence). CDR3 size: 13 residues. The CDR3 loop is CASWDRGFTEAFF. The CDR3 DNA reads TGTGCCAGCTGGGACAGGGGATTCACTGAAGCTTTCTTT.

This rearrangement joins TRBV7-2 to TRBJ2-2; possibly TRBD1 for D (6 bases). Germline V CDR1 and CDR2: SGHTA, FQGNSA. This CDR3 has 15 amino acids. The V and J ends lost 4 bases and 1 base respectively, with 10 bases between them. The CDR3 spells CASSYRAMNTGELFF. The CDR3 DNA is TGTGCCAGCAGCTACAGGGCTATGAACACCGGGGAGCTGTTTTTT.

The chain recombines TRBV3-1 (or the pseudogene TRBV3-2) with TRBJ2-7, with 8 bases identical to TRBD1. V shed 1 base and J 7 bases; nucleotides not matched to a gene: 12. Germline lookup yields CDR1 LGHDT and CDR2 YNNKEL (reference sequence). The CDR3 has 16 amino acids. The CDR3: CASSQGWTGILGEQYF. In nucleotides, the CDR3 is TGTGCCAGCAGCCAAGGATGGACAGGGATCCTAGGAGAGCAGTACTTC.